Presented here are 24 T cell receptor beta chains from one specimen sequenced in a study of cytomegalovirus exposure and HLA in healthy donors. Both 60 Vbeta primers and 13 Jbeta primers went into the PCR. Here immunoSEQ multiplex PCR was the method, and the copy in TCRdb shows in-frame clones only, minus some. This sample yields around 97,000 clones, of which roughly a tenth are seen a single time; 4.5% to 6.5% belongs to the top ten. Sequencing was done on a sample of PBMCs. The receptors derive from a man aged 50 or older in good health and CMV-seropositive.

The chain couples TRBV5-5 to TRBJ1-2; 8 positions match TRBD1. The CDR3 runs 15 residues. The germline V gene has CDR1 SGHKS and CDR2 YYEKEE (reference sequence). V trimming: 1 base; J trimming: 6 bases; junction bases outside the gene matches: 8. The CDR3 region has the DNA TGTGCCAGCAGCTTGACTGGGACAGGAGTTAATGGCTACACCTTC. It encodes CASSLTGTGVNGYTF.

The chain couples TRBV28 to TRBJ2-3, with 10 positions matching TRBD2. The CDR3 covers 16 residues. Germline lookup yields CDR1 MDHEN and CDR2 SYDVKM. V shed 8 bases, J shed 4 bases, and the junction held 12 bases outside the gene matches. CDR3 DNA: TGTGCCAGCTTGACGCAAGCGGGAGGGTTTTCAGATACGCAGTATTTT. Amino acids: CASLTQAGGFSDTQYF.

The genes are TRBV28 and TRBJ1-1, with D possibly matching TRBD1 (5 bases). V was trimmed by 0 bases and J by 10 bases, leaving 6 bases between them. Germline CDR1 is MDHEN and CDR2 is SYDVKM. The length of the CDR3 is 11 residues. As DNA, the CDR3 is TGTGCCAGCAGTTTATGGGGGGGAGCTTTCTTT. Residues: CASSLWGGAFF.

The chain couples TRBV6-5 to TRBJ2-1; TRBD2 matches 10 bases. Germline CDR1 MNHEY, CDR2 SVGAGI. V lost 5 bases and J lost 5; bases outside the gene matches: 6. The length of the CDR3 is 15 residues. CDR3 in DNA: TGTGCCAGCAGTGGAACTAGCGGGAAAAACAATGAGCAGTTCTTC. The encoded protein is CASSGTSGKNNEQFF.

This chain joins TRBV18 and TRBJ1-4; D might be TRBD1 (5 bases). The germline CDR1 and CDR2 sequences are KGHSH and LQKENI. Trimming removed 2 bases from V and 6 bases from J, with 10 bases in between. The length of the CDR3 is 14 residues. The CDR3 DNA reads TGTGCCAGCTCACCAAGGAGGGGAGATGAAAAACTGTTTTTT. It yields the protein CASSPRRGDEKLFF.

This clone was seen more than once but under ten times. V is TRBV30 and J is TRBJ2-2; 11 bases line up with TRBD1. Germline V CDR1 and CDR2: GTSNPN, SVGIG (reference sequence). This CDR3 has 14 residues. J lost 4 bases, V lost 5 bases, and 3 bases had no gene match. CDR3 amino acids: CAWGGTGGTGELFF. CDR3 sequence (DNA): TGTGCCTGGGGGGGGACAGGGGGCACCGGGGAGCTGTTTTTT. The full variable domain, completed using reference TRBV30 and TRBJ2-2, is SQTIHQWPATLVQPVGSPLSLECTVEGTSNPNLYWYRQAAGRGLQLLFYSVGIGQISSEVPQNLSASRPQDRQFILSSKKLLLSDSGFYLCAWGGTGGTGELFFGEGSRLTVL.

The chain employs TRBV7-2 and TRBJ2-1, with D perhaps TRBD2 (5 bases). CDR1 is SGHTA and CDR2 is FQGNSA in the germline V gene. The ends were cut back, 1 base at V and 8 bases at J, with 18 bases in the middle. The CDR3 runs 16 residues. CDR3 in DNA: TGTGCCAGCAGCTTAGGTGGGGAGTGGGTTCTGGATGAGCAGTTCTTC. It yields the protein CASSLGGEWVLDEQFF.

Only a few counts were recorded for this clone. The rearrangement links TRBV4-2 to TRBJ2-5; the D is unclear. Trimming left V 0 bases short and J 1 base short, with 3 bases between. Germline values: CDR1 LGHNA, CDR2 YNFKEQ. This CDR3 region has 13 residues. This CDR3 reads CASSQDFQETQYF. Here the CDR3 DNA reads TGTGCCAGCAGCCAAGACTTCCAAGAGACCCAGTACTTC.

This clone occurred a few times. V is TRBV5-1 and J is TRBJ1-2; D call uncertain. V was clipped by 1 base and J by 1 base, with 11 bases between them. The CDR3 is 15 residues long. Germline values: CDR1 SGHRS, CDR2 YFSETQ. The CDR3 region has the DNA TGCGCCAGCAGCTTGTCGGGGAGTTATAACTATGGCTACACCTTC. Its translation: CASSLSGSYNYGYTF.

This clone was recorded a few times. The CDR3 loop reads CAWSLGQGFLGVSYEQYF. CDR3 DNA: TGTGCCTGGAGCCTCGGACAGGGATTTCTTGGGGTCTCCTACGAGCAGTACTTC. This chain links TRBV30 with TRBJ2-7, with 8 bases fitting TRBD1. This CDR3 comprises 18 residues. Germline V gene data show CDR1 as GTSNPN and CDR2 as SVGIG (reference sequence). The V segment lost 3 bases and the J segment 0 bases; nucleotides outside the gene matches: 16.

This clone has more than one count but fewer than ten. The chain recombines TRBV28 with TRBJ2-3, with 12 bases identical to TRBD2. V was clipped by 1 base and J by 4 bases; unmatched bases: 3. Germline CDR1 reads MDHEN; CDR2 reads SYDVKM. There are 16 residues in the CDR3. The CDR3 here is CASSLLLAGGPDTQYF. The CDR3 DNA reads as TGTGCCAGCAGTTTATTACTAGCGGGAGGACCAGATACGCAGTATTTT.

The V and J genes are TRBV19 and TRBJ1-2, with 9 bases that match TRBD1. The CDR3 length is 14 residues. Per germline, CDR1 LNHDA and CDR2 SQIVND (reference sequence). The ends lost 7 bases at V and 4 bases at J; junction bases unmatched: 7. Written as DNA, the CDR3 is TGTGCCAGTAATCCGACAGGGGGAGTCTATGGCTACACCTTC. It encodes CASNPTGGVYGYTF.

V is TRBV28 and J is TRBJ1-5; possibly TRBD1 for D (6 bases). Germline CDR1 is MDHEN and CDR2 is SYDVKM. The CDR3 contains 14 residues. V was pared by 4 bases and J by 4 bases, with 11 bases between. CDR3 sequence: CASSSDRINQPQHF. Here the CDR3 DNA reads TGTGCCAGCAGTTCTGACAGGATAAATCAGCCCCAGCATTTT.

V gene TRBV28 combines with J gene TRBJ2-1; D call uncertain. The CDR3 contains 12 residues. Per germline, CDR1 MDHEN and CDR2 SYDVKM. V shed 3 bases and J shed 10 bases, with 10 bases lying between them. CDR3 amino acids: CASSLPLYEQFF. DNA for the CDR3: TGTGCCAGCAGTTTGCCCCTATACGAGCAGTTCTTC.

The CDR3 DNA is TGCGCCAGCAGCTTGCTAGCGGGAGGCACAGATACGCAGTATTTT. Amino acid sequence: CASSLLAGGTDTQYF. The chain uses TRBV5-1 and TRBJ2-3, with 10 bases identical to TRBD2. CDR3 length equals 15 residues. Germline CDR1 is SGHRS and CDR2 is YFSETQ. With V trimmed by 1 base and J by 1 base, 0 bases remained unmatched.

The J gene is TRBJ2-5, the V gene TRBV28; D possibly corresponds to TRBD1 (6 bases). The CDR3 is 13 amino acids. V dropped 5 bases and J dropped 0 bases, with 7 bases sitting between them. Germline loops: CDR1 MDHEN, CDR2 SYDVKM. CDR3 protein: CASSGTNQETQYF. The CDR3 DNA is TGTGCCAGCAGTGGGACAAACCAAGAGACCCAGTACTTC.

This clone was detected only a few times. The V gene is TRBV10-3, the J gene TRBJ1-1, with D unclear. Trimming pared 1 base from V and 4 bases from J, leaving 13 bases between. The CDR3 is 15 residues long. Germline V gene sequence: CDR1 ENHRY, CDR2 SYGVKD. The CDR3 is CAISELSGLGTEAFF. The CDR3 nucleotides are TGTGCCATCAGTGAGTTATCAGGTTTGGGCACTGAAGCTTTCTTT.

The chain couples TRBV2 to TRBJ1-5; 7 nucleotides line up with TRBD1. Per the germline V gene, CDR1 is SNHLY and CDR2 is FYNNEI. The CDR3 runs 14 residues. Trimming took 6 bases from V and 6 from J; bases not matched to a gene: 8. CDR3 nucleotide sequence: TGTGCCAGCAGGGAAACAGGGGTGGGTCAGCCCCAGCATTTT. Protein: CASRETGVGQPQHF.

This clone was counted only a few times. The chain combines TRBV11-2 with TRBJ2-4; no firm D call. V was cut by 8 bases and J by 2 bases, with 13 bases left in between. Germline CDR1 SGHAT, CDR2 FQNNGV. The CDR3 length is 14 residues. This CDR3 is CASGGSISKNIQYF. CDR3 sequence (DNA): TGTGCCAGCGGCGGCAGTATCTCCAAAAACATTCAGTACTTC.

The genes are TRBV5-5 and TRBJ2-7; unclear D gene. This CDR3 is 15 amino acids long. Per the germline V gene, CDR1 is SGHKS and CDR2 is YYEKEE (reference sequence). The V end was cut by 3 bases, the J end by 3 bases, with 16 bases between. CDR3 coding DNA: TGTGCCAGCAGCTCGGTCGCCTCGAGCCGCTACGAGCAGTACTTC. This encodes CASSSVASSRYEQYF.

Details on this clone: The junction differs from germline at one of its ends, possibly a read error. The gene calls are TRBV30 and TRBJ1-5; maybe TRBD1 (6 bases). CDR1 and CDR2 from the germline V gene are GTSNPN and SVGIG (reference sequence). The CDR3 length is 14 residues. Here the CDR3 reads CAWSLGGKDQPQNF. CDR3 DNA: TGTGCCTGGAGTCTAGGGGGAAAAGACCAGCCCCAGAATTTT.

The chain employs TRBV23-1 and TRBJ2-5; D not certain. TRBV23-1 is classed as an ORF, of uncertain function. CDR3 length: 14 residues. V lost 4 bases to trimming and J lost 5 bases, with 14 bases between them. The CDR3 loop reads CASSLWARRETQYF. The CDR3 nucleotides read TGCGCCAGCAGTCTGTGGGCACGACGGGAGACCCAGTACTTC.

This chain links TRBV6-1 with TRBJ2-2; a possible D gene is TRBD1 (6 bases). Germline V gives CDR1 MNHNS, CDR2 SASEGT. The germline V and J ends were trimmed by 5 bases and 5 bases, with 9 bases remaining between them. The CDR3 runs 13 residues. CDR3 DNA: TGTGCCAGCAGTCTTACAGGGACCGGGGAGCTGTTTTTT. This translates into CASSLTGTGELFF.

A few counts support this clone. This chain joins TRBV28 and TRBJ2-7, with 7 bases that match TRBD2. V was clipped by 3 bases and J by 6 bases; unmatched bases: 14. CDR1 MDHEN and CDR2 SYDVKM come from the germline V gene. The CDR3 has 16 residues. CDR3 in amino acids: CASSFFSGSGLGEQYF. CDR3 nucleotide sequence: TGTGCCAGCAGTTTTTTTAGCGGGTCAGGGCTGGGCGAGCAGTACTTC.